This TCR beta chain originates from a study of response to subunit inactivated influenza vaccine. Study observations and caveats: Authors suggested each seasonal flu vaccination may recruit only limited numbers of new T cells.

From the RT-PCR reads, TCRdb called clonotypes with MiXCR, one entry per CDR3 protein. The sample has about 650,000 distinct CDR3 sequences, about 15% seen once. V was clipped by 5 bases and J by 7 bases; unmatched bases: 13. This CDR3 has 15 amino acids. Germline V lookup: CDR1 SGHAT, CDR2 FQDESV (reference sequence). Concerning this clonotype: Its antigen is unknown.

The sequencing here drew on PBMCs from blood, taken 14 to 15 days before vaccination. The chain employs TRBV11-1 and TRBJ2-5; TRBD1 agrees at 7 bases. The source is a man in his forties or fifties who received an inactivated influenza vaccine. The CDR3: CASSRQTVAGGTQYF. The CDR3 DNA is TGTGCCAGCAGCAGGCAGACAGTCGCAGGGGGGACCCAGTACTTC.